These 22 T cell receptor beta chains share one sample of origin, sequenced in a study of blood T cells in healthy people across ages. A second roughly 7 to 12 cycle PCR used barcoded and J-beta primers. Each CDR3 protein is one row after TCRdb ran MiXCR on the 5' RACE reads. The sample includes approximately 680,000 distinct CDR3 sequences, less than 40% of them seen just once. Source material: blood. The source is a woman older than 75 in good health.

This clonotype was observed a few times. The junction and the germline gene differ at one end; a read error may be behind it. This chain uses TRBV24-1 with TRBJ1-4; 7 positions agree with TRBD1. CDR1 KGHDR and CDR2 SFDVKD come from the germline V gene. The CDR3 spans 16 residues. CDR3 loop: CATSDPRTGFNEELFF. The CDR3, as DNA: TGTGCCACCAGTGACCCCCGGACAGGCTTTAATGAAGAACTGTTTTTT.

In this sample, this clonotype turned up a few times. This chain joins TRBV6-5 and TRBJ2-5; D may be TRBD1 (6 bases). V was shortened by 6 bases and J by 1 base, with 12 bases between the two germline ends. CDR1 MNHEY and CDR2 SVGAGI come from the germline V gene. This CDR3 is built from 14 residues. DNA of the CDR3: TGTGCCAGCAGCCACAACAGGGCCCAAGAGACCCAGTACTTC. It yields the protein CASSHNRAQETQYF.

This clonotype was picked up many times. This chain uses TRBV7-9 with TRBJ1-6, with 10 bases lining up with TRBD1. Germline CDR1 is SEHNR and CDR2 is FQNEAQ (reference sequence). CDR3 length: 15 amino acids. V trimming: 4 bases; J trimming: 10 bases; junction bases outside the gene matches: 7. In DNA form, the CDR3 reads TGTGCCAGCAGCTCCTTGGGACAGGGGAACTCACCCCTCCACTTT. Translation: CASSSLGQGNSPLHF.

Concerning this clonotype itself: This may arise from a read error, as a much more abundant clone is one base away. The chain carries TRBV11-2 and TRBJ2-5; D not certain. The CDR3 extends over 13 amino acids. Germline V gene data show CDR1 as SGHAT and CDR2 as FQNNGV. The chain's CDR3 is CAGSFRNALEQYF. The DNA of the CDR3 is TGTGCCGGCAGCTTTAGGAACGCCCTGGAGCAGTACTTC.

This clonotype occurred many times. This sequence joins TRBV24-1 and TRBJ2-6; 8 bases align to TRBD1. This CDR3 is 15 amino acids long. Germline trimming cut 6 bases from V and 3 bases from J; bases unmatched to any gene: 3. Germline CDR1 KGHDR, CDR2 SFDVKD. The CDR3 DNA reads TGTGCCACCAGTCCCAGGGGGCTTGGGGCCAACGTCCTGACTTTC. Translated, it gives CATSPRGLGANVLTF.

The chain links TRBV6-5 to TRBJ1-5, with D possibly TRBD1 on 6 matching bases. Germline V gives CDR1 MNHEY, CDR2 SVGAGI. Trimming removed 6 bases from V and 5 bases from J, with 17 bases in between. This CDR3 comprises 15 residues. The DNA of the CDR3 is TGTGCCAGCAGGGGAGGGGGAAATCTGGATCAGCCCCAGCATTTT. Translation: CASRGGGNLDQPQHF.

By its share, this clonotype is large (0.1 to 1%). Sequence at one end of the junction differs from germline and may be a read error. The chain joins TRBV18 to TRBJ1-5; possibly TRBD1 for D (6 bases). CDR3 length: 13 amino acids. CDR1 and CDR2 from the germline V gene are KGHSH and LQKENI. The CDR3 sequence is CASSPEGDQPQHF. CDR3 nucleotides: TGCGCCAGCAGCCCGGAGGGGGATCAGCCCCAGCATTTT.

Comment on this clonotype: A read error may explain this, as a much larger clone is one base away. This sequence joins TRBV20-1 and TRBJ2-4; 7 nucleotides agree with TRBD2. The ends lost 1 base at V and 13 bases at J; junction bases unmatched: 10. The CDR3 is made up of 13 amino acids. Germline lookup yields CDR1 DFQATT and CDR2 SNEGSKA (reference sequence). In DNA form, the CDR3 reads TGCAGTGCTAGAGGGTCGGGGGGAGGCCCGCAGTACTTC. Protein product: CSARGSGGGPQYF.

The chain is built from TRBV20-1 and TRBJ1-1, with 9 bases identical to TRBD1. From germline, CDR1 is DFQATT and CDR2 SNEGSKA (reference sequence). The CDR3 is 14 residues long. Trimming removed 5 bases from V and 3 bases from J; junction bases left unmatched: 7. This CDR3 reads CSAATDRGDTEAFF. The CDR3 nucleotides are TGCAGTGCTGCCACGGACAGGGGTGACACTGAAGCTTTCTTT.

Remarks on this clonotype: Just one base apart from a much larger clone, this may be a read error. The gene calls are TRBV19 and TRBJ2-1; D call uncertain. In germline, CDR1 is LNHDA, CDR2 SQIVND (reference sequence). Trimming took off 11 bases at V and 8 bases at J, with 16 bases between the two ends. This CDR3 has 12 amino acids. CDR3 bases: TGTGCCGGGTCAACCCTGATAGATGAGCAGTTCTTC. It is translated as CAGSTLIDEQFF. Drawing the rest from reference TRBV19 and TRBJ2-1, the complete variable domain is DGGITQSPKYLFRKEGQNVTLSCEQNLNHDAMYWYRQDPGQGLRLIYYSQIVNDFQKGDIAEGYSVSREKKESFPLTVTSAQKNPTAFYLCAGSTLIDEQFFGPGTRLTVL.

A remark on this clonotype: A much larger clone lies one base from this, so it may be a read error. The gene calls are TRBV7-8 and TRBJ2-5, with TRBD2 identical over 9 bases. The better agreement between TRBJ2-7 and the DNA end casts doubt on the J call. The CDR3 totals 13 residues. Per germline, CDR1 SGHVS and CDR2 FQNEAQ. The CDR3: CAAGGVAEYEQYF. In DNA form, the CDR3 reads TGTGCCGCGGGGGGGGTTGCAGAGTACGAGCAGTACTTC.

At least ten counts were recorded for this clonotype. The chain is built from TRBV20-1 and TRBJ1-4; D is unclear. V gave up 0 bases and J gave up 4 bases, with 9 bases separating them. CDR1 DFQATT and CDR2 SNEGSKA come from the germline V gene (reference sequence). CDR3 size: 14 residues. This CDR3 is CSARDQENNEKLFF. CDR3 nucleotide sequence: TGCAGTGCTAGAGATCAGGAGAATAATGAAAAACTGTTTTTT.

In this sample, this clonotype turned up a few times. A much larger clonotype is one base distant, so this may be a read error. V and J are TRBV12-3 or TRBV12-4 and TRBJ1-6, with unresolved D. The CDR3 totals 12 residues. CDR3 region: CASSSRWSPPHF. CDR3 sequence (DNA): TGTGCCAGCAGTTCCAGGTGGTCACCCCCCCACTTT.

Many counts were recorded for this clonotype. The rearrangement joins TRBV10-3 to TRBJ2-7, with D perhaps TRBD2 (5 bases). From germline, CDR1 is ENHRY and CDR2 SYGVKD. The V and J ends lost 7 bases and 4 bases respectively, with 14 bases between them. There are 13 residues in the CDR3. CDR3 in amino acids: CAITGNSRYEQYF. In nucleotides, the CDR3 is TGTGCCATCACGGGGAATAGCCGATACGAGCAGTACTTC.

The chain recombines TRBV5-1 with TRBJ2-1, with TRBD1 matching 9 bases. The CDR3 covers 15 residues. Germline V lookup: CDR1 SGHRS, CDR2 YFSETQ. The V segment lost 0 bases and the J segment 8 bases; nucleotides outside the gene matches: 6. For the CDR3, the DNA is TGCGCCAGCAGCTTGGGGGGGACAGGGTACGATGAGCAGTTCTTC. This translates into CASSLGGTGYDEQFF.

As concerns this clonotype: The junction and the germline gene differ at one end; a read error may be behind it. The genes are TRBV28 and TRBJ1-2; the match to TRBD1 covers 7 bases. The CDR3 is 12 residues long. CDR1 and CDR2 from the germline V gene are MDHEN and SYDVKM. The CDR3 is CASSTTGRGHTF. CDR3 nucleotides: TGTGCCAGCAGTACGACAGGGCGTGGCCACACCTTC.

The chain is built from TRBV20-1 and TRBJ2-5; 7 bases are shared with TRBD2. In germline, CDR1 is DFQATT, CDR2 SNEGSKA (reference sequence). CDR3 size: 17 residues. Trimming removed 3 bases from V and 4 bases from J; junction bases left unmatched: 17. The CDR3 DNA follows: TGCAGTGCTAGTGGGGGGGGAGGGTCGATGGGGGGAGAGACCCAGTACTTC. This gives the protein CSASGGGGSMGGETQYF.

The chain is built from TRBV13 and TRBJ1-1; 7 nucleotides agree with TRBD1. J was trimmed by 0 bases and V by 3 bases; bases with no gene match: 10. There are 17 residues in the CDR3. Germline CDR1 reads PRHDT; CDR2 reads FYEKMQ (reference sequence). The CDR3 sequence: CASSFRGSTLMNTEAFF. The CDR3 coding sequence is TGTGCCAGCAGCTTCAGGGGGTCGACTCTTATGAACACTGAAGCTTTCTTT.

Only a few counts were recorded for this clonotype. V usage is TRBV5-1 and J usage is TRBJ2-2, with 7 bases identical to TRBD1. Germline CDR1 is SGHRS and CDR2 is YFSETQ. CDR3 length equals 15 residues. The ends lost 7 bases at V and 0 bases at J; junction bases unmatched: 6. The CDR3 here is CASAQGVSNTGELFF. CDR3 sequence (DNA): TGCGCCAGCGCCCAGGGGGTCTCGAACACCGGGGAGCTGTTTTTT.

There are many counts of this clonotype. This CDR3 is CSVDSGAAVGGYTF. The CDR3 region has the DNA TGCAGCGTTGACTCCGGGGCCGCGGTGGGAGGCTACACCTTC. The chain has TRBV29-1 and TRBJ1-2; D may be TRBD1 (5 bases). V lost 3 bases to trimming and J lost 8 bases, with 19 bases between them. Germline V CDR1 and CDR2: SQVTM, ANQGSEA. The CDR3 runs 14 residues.

V gene TRBV30 combines with J gene TRBJ2-5; D not resolved. The CDR3 consists of 11 residues. CDR1 is GTSNPN and CDR2 is SVGIG in the germline V gene (reference sequence). Deletions cut 5 bases from V and 1 base from J, with 5 bases between. DNA for the CDR3: TGTGCCTGGTCCATCCAAGAGACCCAGTACTTC. As protein: CAWSIQETQYF.

This chain joins TRBV28 and TRBJ1-2; TRBD1 aligns across 8 bases. Per germline, CDR1 MDHEN and CDR2 SYDVKM. V lost 1 base to trimming and J lost 5 bases; unmatched junction nucleotides: 15. The CDR3 has 18 residues. DNA for the CDR3: TGTGCCAGCAGTTTATCAGCCAAGGACGGGACAGGACTGTATGGCTACACCTTC. This sequence encodes CASSLSAKDGTGLYGYTF.